This TCR beta chain is drawn from a study of shared clonotypes between healthy human individuals. Study-wide results and caveats: Rarefaction gave evidence that sorted-subset sequencing remained incomplete despite large depth.

A remark on this clone: Its specificity is not known.

Per the original methods: Without quality scores, immunoSEQ junctional reads could not be filtered like full-length reads. Some clones are missing from TCRdb's copy, which holds only in-frame ones; the method was immunoSEQ multiplex PCR. The V and J calls and clone size are taken from that table; D and trimming were inferred from the DNA. The profile shows approximately 2,300,000 clones, around 93% of them singletons. The source of this sequence is a man younger than 35 in good health. Some clones in this sample may be carry-over from other donors' samples. The sample taken for sequencing was naive CD4+ T cells from PBMCs. As to subset: CD45RA+ positively selected.

As DNA, the CDR3 is TGCGCCAGCAGCCATACCGGGACAGCCTACGAGCAGTACTTC. The encoded protein is CASSHTGTAYEQYF. V gene TRBV5-1 combines with J gene TRBJ2-7; 7 bases are a match to TRBD1. CDR1 SGHRS and CDR2 YFSETQ come from the germline V gene. The J segment lost 2 bases and the V segment lost 4 bases, leaving 6 bases of the junction unmatched. This CDR3 has 14 residues.